These 21 T cell receptor beta chains share one sample of origin, sequenced in a study of blood T cell repertoires in COVID-19. TCRdb's table, derived via immunoSEQ multiplex PCR, lists solely in-frame clones and lacks some. The sample consists of about 45,000 clones, roughly nine tenths of them appearing once. Material for sequencing was peripheral blood. These receptors all come from a human donor in a cohort sampled during active COVID-19.

This clone occurred once. The chain combines TRBV5-5 with TRBJ2-1, with D hard to call. Germline loops: CDR1 SGHKS, CDR2 YYEKEE (reference sequence). This CDR3 spans 12 amino acids. V was shortened by 4 bases and J by 10 bases, with 12 bases between the two germline ends. The CDR3 DNA follows: TGTGCCAGCAGCGAACCCGTCGGGGAGCAGTTCTTC. Its translation: CASSEPVGEQFF.

The chain employs TRBV7-3 and TRBJ2-2; D not certain. CDR1 and CDR2 from the germline V gene are SGHTA and FQGTGA. The CDR3 has 13 amino acids. The V end lost 2 bases, the J end lost 5 bases, and 6 bases lay between the germline ends. The CDR3 DNA reads as TGTGCCAGCAGCTTAGGTGCGACCGGGGAGCTGTTTTTT. As protein: CASSLGATGELFF.

CDR3 DNA sequence: TGTGCCAGCAGTTACTTTGCGGACCAAGAGACCCAGTACTTC. It yields the protein CASSYFADQETQYF. The chain carries TRBV6-5 and TRBJ2-5; D gene unclear. The CDR3 is 14 residues long. V was clipped by 1 base and J by 0 bases, with 6 bases between them. CDR1 MNHEY and CDR2 SVGAGI come from the germline V gene.

This chain connects TRBV9 to TRBJ2-7; D call uncertain. Per the germline V gene, CDR1 is SGDLS and CDR2 is YYNGEE. This CDR3 comprises 12 residues. With 4 bases removed from V and 6 bases from J, the gap between germline ends came to 11 bases. Here the CDR3 reads CASSSLVGEQYF. The CDR3 DNA sequence: TGTGCCAGCAGCTCCCTAGTGGGCGAGCAGTACTTC.

This chain connects TRBV5-1 to TRBJ1-4; a weak D match, TRBD1 (6 bases). Germline V gives CDR1 SGHRS, CDR2 YFSETQ. This CDR3 spans 17 amino acids. The germline V and J ends were trimmed by 4 bases and 6 bases, with 22 bases remaining between them. Here the CDR3 reads CASSAYPQGDRYEKLFF. The CDR3 DNA reads TGCGCCAGCAGCGCATACCCACAGGGCGATAGGTATGAAAAACTGTTTTTT. Based on the CDR3 plus reference TRBV5-1 and TRBJ1-4, the full variable domain is KAGVTQTPRYLIKTRGQQVTLSCSPISGHRSVSWYQQTPGQGLQFLFEYFSETQRNKGNFPGRFSGRQFSNSRSEMNVSTLELGDSALYLCASSAYPQGDRYEKLFFGSGTQLSVL.

The rearrangement joins TRBV9 to TRBJ1-6; the D gene is possibly TRBD1 (5 bases). The germline V and J ends were trimmed by 4 bases and 9 bases, with 17 bases remaining between them. Germline CDR1 is SGDLS and CDR2 is YYNGEE. The CDR3 is made up of 15 amino acids. The CDR3 spells CASSLEEGRGSPLHF. CDR3 in DNA: TGTGCCAGCAGCCTAGAGGAGGGACGGGGTTCACCCCTCCACTTT. Filled out from reference TRBV9 and TRBJ1-6, the complete variable domain reads DSGVTQTPKHLITATGQRVTLRCSPRSGDLSVYWYQQSLDQGLQFLIQYYNGEERAKGNILERFSAQQFPDLHSELNLSSLELGDSALYFCASSLEEGRGSPLHFGNGTRLTVT.

The chain recombines TRBV29-1 with TRBJ1-4, with D maybe TRBD1 (5 bases). Per germline, CDR1 SQVTM and CDR2 ANQGSEA. The CDR3 extends over 15 amino acids. V was trimmed by 4 bases and J by 0 bases, leaving 12 bases between them. CDR3 region: CSVVPGKATNEKLFF. In DNA, the CDR3 is TGCAGCGTTGTCCCAGGGAAGGCAACTAATGAAAAACTGTTTTTT.

The J gene is TRBJ2-2, the V gene TRBV4-1; 11 nucleotides match TRBD2. CDR3 size: 17 residues. The germline V gene encodes CDR1 MGHRA and CDR2 YSYEKL. J was trimmed by 7 bases and V by 1 base; bases with no gene match: 8. CDR3: CASSQAASGGIGGELFF. In nucleotides, the CDR3 is TGCGCCAGCAGCCAAGCCGCTAGCGGGGGGATTGGCGGGGAGCTGTTTTTT.

The chain is built from TRBV6-6 and TRBJ1-1; tentative D call: TRBD1 (5 bases). The V and J ends lost 7 bases and 1 base respectively, with 13 bases between them. Germline V lookup: CDR1 MNHNY, CDR2 SVGAGI (reference sequence). This CDR3 is built from 14 residues. CDR3 sequence: CASTLNRGNTEAFF. For the CDR3, the DNA is TGTGCCAGCACCCTAAATAGGGGGAACACTGAAGCTTTCTTT.

The chain recombines TRBV4-3 with TRBJ1-6, with D maybe TRBD1 (5 bases). The CDR3 has 16 residues. Germline CDR1 and CDR2: LGHNA and YSLEER. Trimming removed 0 bases at V and 9 bases at J, with 15 bases between. CDR3 DNA sequence: TGCGCCAGCAGCCAAGATGCGACAGCTACGGGTTCACCCCTCCACTTT. Encoded protein: CASSQDATATGSPLHF.

V is TRBV6-2 or TRBV6-3 and J is TRBJ1-1; TRBD1 might be the D (5 bases). The V and J ends lost 4 bases and 0 bases respectively, with 9 bases between them. Germline CDR1 and CDR2: MNHEY and SVGEGT. This CDR3 is built from 14 residues. CDR3 DNA sequence: TGTGCCAGCAGTTTTACGACAGTGAACACTGAAGCTTTCTTT. Residues: CASSFTTVNTEAFF.

The chain is built from TRBV6-5 and TRBJ1-1, with 7 bases fitting TRBD1. This CDR3 is 15 amino acids long. Unmatched junction bases numbered 9, after V lost 6 bases and J lost 2 bases. CDR1 and CDR2 (germline): MNHEY, SVGAGI. The CDR3 spells CASSREGAGNTEAFF. CDR3 in DNA: TGTGCCAGCAGCCGCGAGGGGGCTGGAAACACTGAAGCTTTCTTT.

The rearrangement links TRBV19 to TRBJ1-5, with TRBD1 identical over 7 bases. CDR1 LNHDA and CDR2 SQIVND come from the germline V gene (reference sequence). The CDR3 runs 16 residues. The V gene end was trimmed by 5 bases and the J gene end by 0 bases; junction bases not matched to a gene: 7. CDR3 nucleotide sequence: TGTGCCAGTAGTGGAGAAGACAGGGATAGCAATCAGCCCCAGCATTTT. Translating it yields CASSGEDRDSNQPQHF.

As regards this clone: Germline is not matched at one junction end, which may reflect a read error. The genes are TRBV7-2 and TRBJ1-2; 9 nucleotides align to TRBD1. The CDR3 length is 15 residues. CDR1 and CDR2 (germline): SGHTA, FQGNSA. CDR3 coding DNA: TGTGCCAGCAGCATAGCGGACAGGGGAAGCTATGGCTACACCTTC. Amino acids: CASSIADRGSYGYTF. Full variable domain (rest looked up from reference TRBV7-2 and TRBJ1-2): GAGVSQSPSNKVTEKGKDVELRCDPISGHTALYWYRQSLGQGLEFLIYFQGNSAPDKSGLPSDRFSAERTGGSVSTLTIQRTQQEDSAVYLCASSIADRGSYGYTFGSGTRLTVV.

In DNA form, the CDR3 reads TGTGCCAGCAGCTTAGGGACTAGCGGAAAAGAGACCCAGTACTTC. It translates to CASSLGTSGKETQYF. This sequence joins TRBV7-3 and TRBJ2-5, with 11 bases aligning to TRBD2. The CDR3 is 15 amino acids. The germline V gene encodes CDR1 SGHTA and CDR2 FQGTGA. V gave up 2 bases and J gave up 3 bases; unmatched junction bases: 2.

The chain joins TRBV7-9 to TRBJ2-4, with 12 bases fitting TRBD1. Germline V gene lookup returns CDR1 SEHNR and CDR2 FQNEAQ (reference sequence). The CDR3 spans 19 residues. The junction had 15 bases not matched to a gene; V was cut back by 1 base and J by 8 bases. The CDR3 bases are TGTGCCAGCAGCTTAGACCGCGTCCCGGGACAGGGGGCTATGGACATTCAGTACTTC. Protein product: CASSLDRVPGQGAMDIQYF. Looking up the rest from reference TRBV7-9 and TRBJ2-4 gives the full variable domain: DTGVSQNPRHKITKRGQNVTFRCDPISEHNRLYWYRQTLGQGPEFLTYFQNEAQLEKSRLLSDRFSAERPKGSFSTLEIQRTEQGDSAMYLCASSLDRVPGQGAMDIQYFGAGTRLSVL.

V usage is TRBV7-8 and J usage is TRBJ2-5; 11 nucleotides align to TRBD2. The CDR3 has 16 amino acids. Germline assignment: CDR1 SGHVS and CDR2 FQNEAQ. The trim removed 4 bases at V and 4 bases at J, leaving 8 bases unmatched. CDR3 in DNA: TGTGCCAGCAGCTATAGCGGGGGGGGCTTTAGAGAGACCCAGTACTTC. Its protein product is CASSYSGGGFRETQYF.

This rearrangement joins TRBV28 to TRBJ1-3; TRBD1 might be the D (6 bases). Per the germline V gene, CDR1 is MDHEN and CDR2 is SYDVKM. With 2 bases removed from V and 7 bases from J, the gap between germline ends came to 9 bases. CDR3 length equals 13 residues. The CDR3 region is CASSLRRGNTIYF. The CDR3 DNA follows: TGTGCCAGCAGTTTAAGAAGGGGGAACACCATATATTTT.

This chain connects TRBV2 to TRBJ2-7, with 9 positions matching TRBD2. Losses at the gene ends were 2 bases for V and 3 bases for J; bases not matched to a gene: 5. The germline CDR1 and CDR2 sequences are SNHLY and FYNNEI. The CDR3 is 15 amino acids. The CDR3 coding sequence is TGTGCCAGCAGTGAACTGGCTAGCGGGGTCTACGAGCAGTACTTC. Protein sequence: CASSELASGVYEQYF. Based on the CDR3 plus reference TRBV2 and TRBJ2-7, the full variable domain is EPEVTQTPSHQVTQMGQEVILRCVPISNHLYFYWYRQILGQKVEFLVSFYNNEISEKSEIFDDQFSVERPDGSNFTLKIRSTKLEDSAMYFCASSELASGVYEQYFGPGTRLTVT.

The CDR3 sequence is CAISERGQGKDGYTF. As DNA, the CDR3 is TGTGCCATCAGTGAGCGGGGACAGGGCAAGGATGGCTACACCTTC. The chain uses TRBV10-3 and TRBJ1-2; 9 bases are a match to TRBD1. J lost 6 bases, V lost 2 bases, and 7 bases had no gene match. CDR1 is ENHRY and CDR2 is SYGVKD in the germline V gene. The CDR3 runs to 15 residues.

This chain links TRBV7-2 with TRBJ2-7, with D perhaps TRBD2 (6 bases). The V end lost 0 bases, the J end lost 4 bases, and 10 bases lay between the germline ends. This CDR3 is built from 14 residues. Per the germline V gene, CDR1 is SGHTA and CDR2 is FQGNSA. The CDR3 here is CASSLAKTRYEQYF. The CDR3 nucleotides read TGTGCCAGCAGCTTAGCCAAGACTAGGTACGAGCAGTACTTC.